These 25 T cell receptor beta chains share one sample of origin, sequenced in a study of T-cell memory formation after mild COVID-19. TCRdb re-derived calls from the 5' RACE reads in MiXCR, one entry per CDR3 protein. Among more than 400,000 distinct CDR3 sequences listed, roughly 18% were seen once. Sequencing input: PBMCs or a T cell subset sorted from them (not recorded which). The receptors originated from an adult woman who had mild COVID-19 (a few samples of this study predate the infection). Cell type and time point are not known.

The chain recombines TRBV11-1 with TRBJ1-2; D is unclear. CDR3 length equals 19 residues. Germline CDR1 reads SGHAT; CDR2 reads FQDESV (reference sequence). The V end lost 3 bases, the J end lost 5 bases, and 28 bases lay between the germline ends. This chain's CDR3 is CASSFATLDNSLTGYGYTF. The DNA of the CDR3 is TGTGCCAGCAGCTTTGCGACTCTTGATAATTCCCTAACTGGATATGGCTACACCTTC.

The chain carries TRBV11-2 and TRBJ2-1, with 11 positions matching TRBD2. Trimming cost V 6 bases and J 6 bases; bases outside gene matches: 7. There are 15 residues in the CDR3. CDR1 is SGHAT and CDR2 is FQNNGV in the germline V gene. CDR3: CASRPLAGAGNEQFF. In DNA form, the CDR3 reads TGTGCCAGCAGGCCACTAGCGGGAGCTGGCAATGAGCAGTTCTTC.

The genes are TRBV30 and TRBJ2-7; 7 bases match TRBD1. The CDR3 sequence is 16 residues long. Germline assignment: CDR1 GTSNPN and CDR2 SVGIG (reference sequence). The V and J ends lost 4 bases and 0 bases, in that order; junction bases with no gene match: 12. The CDR3 nucleotides read TGTGCCTGGATACGTCCAGGGACAGTGAGCTCCTACGAGCAGTACTTC. The encoded protein is CAWIRPGTVSSYEQYF.

This clonotype has only a few counts. The chain has TRBV3-1 and TRBJ1-1; 10 nucleotides align to TRBD1. J was trimmed by 5 bases and V by 1 base; bases with no gene match: 7. Germline V gene data show CDR1 as LGHDT and CDR2 as YNNKEL (reference sequence). The CDR3 has 16 residues. The CDR3 nucleotides read TGTGCCAGCAGCCAAGGACAGGGGGCAAGGAGGACTGAAGCTTTCTTT. This sequence encodes CASSQGQGARRTEAFF.

A few counts support this clonotype. This sequence joins TRBV29-1 and TRBJ2-1, with TRBD1 matching 10 bases. Germline CDR1 reads SQVTM; CDR2 reads ANQGSEA. The CDR3 has 13 residues. J was trimmed by 8 bases and V by 7 bases; bases with no gene match: 8. The CDR3 reads CSAARTGGYEQFF. The CDR3 bases are TGCAGCGCCGCTAGGACAGGGGGTTATGAGCAGTTCTTC.

This clonotype was seen a few times. V is TRBV4-1 and J is TRBJ2-2, with TRBD1 matching over 10 bases. The CDR3 is 18 amino acids. The J segment lost 3 bases and the V segment lost 4 bases, leaving 11 bases of the junction unmatched. Germline-derived CDR1 and CDR2 are MGHRA and YSYEKL. CDR3: CASSLRDRGLRDTGELFF. The DNA of the CDR3 is TGCGCCAGCAGCCTCCGGGACAGGGGCCTTCGGGACACCGGGGAGCTGTTTTTT.

This clonotype has just a few counts. This chain connects TRBV7-6 to TRBJ2-3, with TRBD2 identical over 8 bases. The CDR3 spans 16 residues. CDR1 and CDR2 (germline): SGHVS, FNYEAQ. With V trimmed by 4 bases and J by 3 bases, 9 bases remained unmatched. In DNA, the CDR3 is TGTGCCAGCAGCTCGATTAGCGGGGAGAATACAGATACGCAGTATTTT. Translating it yields CASSSISGENTDTQYF.

This clonotype came up a few times. This chain links TRBV3-1 with TRBJ1-2; D unresolved. V lost 0 bases and J 7 bases, leaving 12 bases between the germline ends. CDR3 length equals 14 residues. Germline CDR1 reads LGHDT; CDR2 reads YNNKEL (reference sequence). CDR3 in DNA: TGTGCCAGCAGCCAAGATCAGGCAGGCCGTGGCTACACCTTC. This encodes CASSQDQAGRGYTF.

This clonotype was found a few times. V gene TRBV25-1 combines with J gene TRBJ2-7, with D tentatively TRBD2 (5 bases). The V end lost 3 bases, the J end lost 2 bases, and 20 bases lay between the germline ends. The CDR3 consists of 17 residues. CDR1 MGHDK and CDR2 SYGVNS come from the germline V gene. This CDR3 reads CASSDSGFRMPPYEQYF. Here the CDR3 DNA reads TGTGCCAGCAGTGATTCGGGATTCCGAATGCCCCCCTACGAGCAGTACTTC.

The chain joins TRBV12-3 or TRBV12-4 to TRBJ1-5; D unresolved. This CDR3 region has 13 residues. Trimming took off 2 bases at V and 6 bases at J, with 8 bases between the two ends. CDR3 region: CASSLSMGQPQHF. CDR3 DNA sequence: TGTGCCAGCAGTTTAAGTATGGGTCAGCCCCAGCATTTT.

The sample holds a few counts of this clonotype. This chain uses TRBV11-3 with TRBJ2-3, with 9 bases that match TRBD1. The CDR3 length is 14 residues. Looked up from germline, CDR1 is SGHNT and CDR2 is YENEEA. V lost 3 bases to trimming and J lost 9 bases; unmatched junction nucleotides: 7. CDR3 sequence (DNA): TGTGCCAGCAGCTTCCCCCTAGGGACAGGGACGCAGTATTTT. It is translated as CASSFPLGTGTQYF.

This clonotype was counted only a few times. V gene TRBV5-1 combines with J gene TRBJ1-1; TRBD1 matches 9 bases. Per the germline V gene, CDR1 is SGHRS and CDR2 is YFSETQ. This CDR3 has 14 amino acids. With 5 bases clipped from V and 5 bases from J, the junction kept 7 bases outside the gene matches. The CDR3 region is CASRAGQGRTEAFF. DNA for the CDR3: TGCGCCAGCAGAGCGGGACAGGGTCGGACTGAAGCTTTCTTT.

V usage is TRBV29-1 and J usage is TRBJ2-7, with D uncertain. Trimming removed 4 bases at V and 3 bases at J, with 4 bases between. CDR1 is SQVTM, CDR2 ANQGSEA, per germline. This CDR3 region has 10 residues. CDR3 DNA: TGCAGCGTTGTTTACTACGAGCAGTACTTC. This gives the protein CSVVYYEQYF.

CDR3 sequence (DNA): TGCGCCAGCAGCCAAGGGACTACCCCATTTAGTTCCAATGAGCAGTTCTTC. This translates into CASSQGTTPFSSNEQFF. The chain carries TRBV4-3 and TRBJ2-1; perhaps TRBD2 as D (6 bases). V was cut by 1 base and J by 6 bases, with 19 bases left in between. Germline CDR1 is LGHNA and CDR2 is YSLEER. This CDR3 contains 17 residues.

A few counts support this clonotype. This chain uses TRBV7-9 with TRBJ2-1; TRBD2 agrees at 11 bases. Trimming at V came to 4 bases and at J to 2 bases, leaving 1 base not matched to a gene. The CDR3 consists of 15 residues. The germline V gene has CDR1 SEHNR and CDR2 FQNEAQ (reference sequence). The CDR3, as DNA: TGTGCCAGCAGCTCTAGCGGGAGGACCTACAATGAGCAGTTCTTC. Encoded protein: CASSSSGRTYNEQFF.

This clonotype was counted only a few times. The V and J genes are TRBV18 and TRBJ2-1; D is unresolved. Germline loops: CDR1 KGHSH, CDR2 LQKENI. Trimming shortened V by 5 bases and J by 5 bases, and 16 bases separated the two germline ends. CDR3 size: 15 residues. The CDR3 region has the DNA TGTGCCAGCTCAGCCCTTCGTTCGTCGGACAATGAGCAGTTCTTC. This gives the protein CASSALRSSDNEQFF.

This clonotype was seen a few times. This chain uses TRBV7-6 with TRBJ2-1, with 10 bases lining up with TRBD1. Germline V gene sequence: CDR1 SGHVS, CDR2 FNYEAQ. Trimming cost V 5 bases and J 6 bases; bases outside gene matches: 10. The CDR3 is made up of 16 amino acids. The CDR3 DNA sequence: TGTGCCAGCAGCAACCTCGGACAGGGGGTCGGCAATGAGCAGTTCTTC. Translation: CASSNLGQGVGNEQFF.

The CDR3 sequence is CATSPGREGNSPLHF. CDR3 in DNA: TGTGCCACTAGCCCCGGACGGGAAGGGAATTCACCCCTCCACTTT. The chain carries TRBV15 and TRBJ1-6, with unresolved D. CDR1 is LNHNV, CDR2 YYDKDF, per germline (reference sequence). The CDR3 runs to 15 residues. Trimming took off 9 bases at V and 7 bases at J, with 19 bases between the two ends.

This chain uses TRBV9 with TRBJ2-3; no clear D gene. V gave up 0 bases and J gave up 2 bases, with 7 bases separating them. The CDR3 covers 14 residues. Looked up from germline, CDR1 is SGDLS and CDR2 is YYNGEE. CDR3 sequence reads: CASSVAALTDTQYF. The CDR3 DNA reads TGTGCCAGCAGCGTAGCTGCCCTCACAGATACGCAGTATTTT.

This clonotype has only a few counts. This chain connects TRBV7-8 to TRBJ2-7; 8 nucleotides match TRBD1. CDR1 SGHVS and CDR2 FQNEAQ come from the germline V gene. After removal of 3 bases from V and 8 bases from J, the junction contained 3 bases not matched to a gene. The CDR3 has 12 amino acids. The CDR3 loop is CASSFQGAKQYF. CDR3 DNA: TGTGCCAGCAGCTTTCAGGGGGCCAAGCAGTACTTC.

This clonotype showed up just a few times. The chain uses TRBV29-1 and TRBJ2-7; 9 nucleotides agree with TRBD2. The CDR3 sequence is 13 residues long. Germline-derived CDR1 and CDR2 are SQVTM and ANQGSEA. J lost 3 bases, V lost 2 bases, and 2 bases had no gene match. CDR3 DNA: TGCAGCGTTGAACTAGCGGGACGCTACGAGCAGTACTTC. Protein sequence: CSVELAGRYEQYF.

This clonotype was seen a few times. V usage is TRBV5-1 and J usage is TRBJ2-7; 15 nucleotides align to TRBD2. The CDR3 length is 19 residues. Germline V lookup: CDR1 SGHRS, CDR2 YFSETQ. Trimming removed 2 bases from V and 3 bases from J; junction bases left unmatched: 12. The CDR3 nucleotides read TGCGCCAGCAGCTTAACCGGGACTAGCGGGAGGCCGGGGGGCTACGAGCAGTACTTC. This translates into CASSLTGTSGRPGGYEQYF.

This clonotype has only a few counts. The chain carries TRBV2 and TRBJ2-1, with 9 bases aligning to TRBD1. Trimming at V came to 7 bases and at J to 2 bases, leaving 9 bases not matched to a gene. Germline V gives CDR1 SNHLY, CDR2 FYNNEI. This CDR3 is 16 amino acids long. CDR3 nucleotides: TGTGCCAGCACTACAGCGGACAGGGGCACCTACAATGAGCAGTTCTTC. Translation gives CASTTADRGTYNEQFF.

The chain combines TRBV28 with TRBJ2-3; a possible D gene is TRBD1 (6 bases). From germline, CDR1 is MDHEN and CDR2 SYDVKM. The ends were cut back, 2 bases at V and 5 bases at J, with 17 bases in the middle. This CDR3 is 16 amino acids long. The CDR3 reads CASSLSWGQGIDTQYF. The CDR3 DNA reads TGTGCCAGCAGTTTAAGCTGGGGGCAGGGCATAGATACGCAGTATTTT.

Concerning this clonotype itself: The junction departs from the called germline gene at one end, perhaps through a read error. This chain joins TRBV12-3 or TRBV12-4 and TRBJ2-1, with 10 bases matching TRBD2. The CDR3 spans 13 residues. CDR3 region: CASRSLTGTSVVF. The DNA for the CDR3 is TGTGCCAGCAGATCACTGACCGGGACTAGCGTTGTGTTC.